Below are 2 T cell receptor beta chains sequenced from a single sample in a study of radiation and T cells in renal cell carcinoma. Sequencing used immunoSEQ multiplex PCR; TCRdb keeps in-frame clones, though not all of them. This table has about 130,000 clones, around 80% appearing once. Described time point: blood 2 weeks post-SBRT. The treatment here: 15 Gy SBRT to primary tumor, nephrectomy 4 weeks later. The specimen comprised blood, sampled from a patient whose treatment included radiotherapy and nephrectomy. These receptors were collected from a man between 45 and 60 years old with renal cell carcinoma.

The CDR3 sequence is CASVRTGDMHYGYTF. Here the CDR3 DNA reads TGTGCCAGTGTGCGGACAGGGGATATGCATTATGGCTACACCTTC. This chain connects TRBV6-1 to TRBJ1-2, with TRBD1 matching 9 bases. This CDR3 spans 15 amino acids. Germline values: CDR1 MNHNS, CDR2 SASEGT. V lost 9 bases and J lost 5; bases outside the gene matches: 13.

The chain carries TRBV27 and TRBJ2-7; unclear D gene. CDR1 is MNHEY, CDR2 SMNVEV, per germline (reference sequence). This CDR3 contains 16 residues. V was cut by 5 bases and J by 0 bases, with 17 bases left in between. DNA for the CDR3: TGTGCCAGCAGTCCGAGAATGAGGATTGTCTCCTACGAGCAGTACTTC. It translates to CASSPRMRIVSYEQYF.